The entry that follows covers one TCR beta chain sequence. The entry originates in a study of T cells after yellow fever vaccination. This CDR3 has 17 amino acids. Germline V gene sequence: CDR1 SEHNR, CDR2 FQNEAQ (reference sequence). V was trimmed by 1 base and J by 2 bases, leaving 15 bases between them. Using its own MiXCR run on the 5' RACE reads, TCRdb lists one record per CDR3 protein. This sample has approximately 150,000 distinct CDR3 sequences, with approximately 6.2% found just once. This receptor was identified in a man between 18 and 29 years old who received the YFV17D yellow fever vaccine. V gene TRBV7-9 combines with J gene TRBJ2-1; maybe TRBD2 (6 bases). The sequences come from CD4+ T cells sorted from PBMCs, collected on the day of the first yellow fever vaccination. The DNA of the CDR3 is TGTGCCAGCAGCTTAGTGGCGGGACTCGGGACCTACAATGAGCAGTTCTTC. It translates to CASSLVAGLGTYNEQFF.